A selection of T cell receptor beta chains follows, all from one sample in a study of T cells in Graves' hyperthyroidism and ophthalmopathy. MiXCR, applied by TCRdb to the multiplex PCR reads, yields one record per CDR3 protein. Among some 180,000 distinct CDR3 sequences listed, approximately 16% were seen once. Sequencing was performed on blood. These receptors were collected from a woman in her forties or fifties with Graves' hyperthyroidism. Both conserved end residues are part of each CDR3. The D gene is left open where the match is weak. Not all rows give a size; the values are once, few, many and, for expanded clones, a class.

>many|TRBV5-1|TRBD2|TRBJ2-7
CASSLDGLVRRYEQYF
TGCGCCAGCAGCTTGGATGGACTAGTTCGTCGTTACGAGCAGTACTTC
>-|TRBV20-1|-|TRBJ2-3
CSARDPTSTDTQYF
TGCAGTGCTAGAGATCCCACTAGCACAGATACGCAGTATTTT
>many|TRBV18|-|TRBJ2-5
CASSPYQETQYF
TGTGCCAGCTCACCCTACCAAGAGACCCAGTACTTC
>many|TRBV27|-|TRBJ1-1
CASSFGPYTEAFF
TGTGCCAGCAGTTTCGGACCGTACACTGAAGCTTTCTTT
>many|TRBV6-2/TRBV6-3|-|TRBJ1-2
CASSQNYGYTF
TGTGCCAGCAGCCAGAACTATGGCTACACCTTC
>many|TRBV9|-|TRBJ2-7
CASSEEAGPLEQYF
TGTGCCAGCAGCGAGGAGGCGGGTCCCCTCGAGCAGTACTTC
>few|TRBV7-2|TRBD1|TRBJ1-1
CASSLGGQGYPEAFF
TGTGCCAGCAGCTTAGGGGGACAGGGCTATCCTGAAGCTTTCTTT
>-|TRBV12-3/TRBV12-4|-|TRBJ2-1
CANSLSSDYNEQFF
TGTGCCAACAGTTTATCTAGCGACTACAATGAGCAGTTCTTC
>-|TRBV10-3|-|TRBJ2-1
CAISGLAGNEQFF
TGTGCCATCAGCGGGCTAGCCGGCAATGAGCAGTTCTTC
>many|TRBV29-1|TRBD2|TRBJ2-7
CSVTRLAGVRYEQYF
TGCAGCGTTACCCGACTAGCGGGAGTAAGGTACGAGCAGTACTTC
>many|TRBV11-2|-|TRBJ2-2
CASSSRPNPRESTGELFF
TGTGCCAGCAGCTCGCGACCGAACCCCAGGGAATCCACCGGGGAGCTGTTTTTT
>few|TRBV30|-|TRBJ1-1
CAWGLREGTEAFF
TGTGCCTGGGGACTCCGGGAGGGCACTGAAGCTTTCTTT
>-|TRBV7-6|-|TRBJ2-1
CASSESGLSGYNEQFF
TGTGCCAGCAGCGAATCCGGCTTGAGTGGGTACAATGAGCAGTTCTTC
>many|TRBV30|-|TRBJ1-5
CAWSVTADQPQHF
TGTGCCTGGAGTGTAACAGCAGACCAGCCCCAGCATTTT
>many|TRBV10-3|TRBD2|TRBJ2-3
CAIKGLAGGYTDTQYF
TGTGCCATCAAGGGACTAGCGGGAGGATACACAGATACGCAGTATTTT
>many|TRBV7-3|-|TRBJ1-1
CASSYVRGAEAFF
TGTGCCAGCAGTTACGTTCGGGGGGCTGAAGCTTTCTTT
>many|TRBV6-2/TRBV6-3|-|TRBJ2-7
CASRPGGTGYEQYF
TGTGCCAGCAGACCAGGAGGCACGGGCTACGAGCAGTACTTC
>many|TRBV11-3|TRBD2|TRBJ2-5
CASSSWTSGDKKTQYF
TGTGCCAGCAGTTCCTGGACTAGCGGAGATAAGAAGACCCAGTACTTC
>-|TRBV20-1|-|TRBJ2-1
CSASSHSYEQFF
TGCAGTGCTAGTTCACATTCCTACGAGCAGTTCTTC
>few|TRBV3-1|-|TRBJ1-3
CASSVDGGNTIYF
TGTGCCAGCAGTGTGGACGGAGGAAACACCATATATTTT
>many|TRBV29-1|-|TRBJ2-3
CSVPPPGTDTQYF
TGCAGCGTTCCCCCACCGGGGACAGATACGCAGTATTTT
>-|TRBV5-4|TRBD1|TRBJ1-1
CASSLGTGVVGAFF
TGTGCCAGCAGCTTGGGGACAGGGGTTGTAGGAGCTTTCTTT
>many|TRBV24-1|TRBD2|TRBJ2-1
CATSGTSGRFEQFF
TGTGCCACCAGTGGGACTAGCGGGAGATTTGAGCAGTTCTTC
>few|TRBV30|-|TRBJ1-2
CAWSTSGGYTF
TGTGCCTGGAGTACTTCCGGTGGCTACACCTTC
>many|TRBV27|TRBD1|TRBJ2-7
CASSPGQTSYEQYF
TGTGCCAGCAGTCCGGGACAGACCTCCTACGAGCAGTACTTC
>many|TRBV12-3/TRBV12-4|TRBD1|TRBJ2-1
CASIRGAGGYNEQFF
TGTGCCAGCATCCGAGGGGCAGGGGGCTACAATGAGCAGTTCTTC
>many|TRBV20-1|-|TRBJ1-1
CSAGVEMAFF
TGCAGTGCTGGGGTGGAGATGGCTTTCTTT
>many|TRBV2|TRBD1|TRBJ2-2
CASRTGTGLELFF
TGTGCCAGCAGGACCGGGACAGGCCTGGAGCTGTTTTTT
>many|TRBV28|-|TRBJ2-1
CASSYNNEQFF
TGTGCCAGCAGTTATAACAATGAGCAGTTCTTC
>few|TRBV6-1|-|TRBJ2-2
CASSPGRLYTGELFF
TGTGCCAGCAGTCCAGGGAGACTTTACACCGGGGAGCTGTTTTTT
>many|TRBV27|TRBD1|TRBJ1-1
CASSLFGGRGQTEAFF
TGTGCCAGCAGTTTATTCGGTGGCAGGGGGCAGACTGAAGCTTTCTTT
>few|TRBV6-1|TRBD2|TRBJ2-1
CAIQAGLAGGPSYNEQFF
TGTGCCATTCAAGCCGGGCTAGCGGGAGGGCCTTCCTACAATGAGCAGTTCTTC
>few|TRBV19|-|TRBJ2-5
CASSITGWQETQYF
TGTGCCAGTAGTATCACTGGGTGGCAAGAGACCCAGTACTTC
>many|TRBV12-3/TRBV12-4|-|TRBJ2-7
CASSPPGSGLGEQYF
TGTGCCAGCAGCCCCCCGGGGTCCGGACTGGGCGAGCAGTACTTC
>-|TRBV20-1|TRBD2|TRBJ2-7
CSAEWAGEGFYEQYF
TGCAGCGCGGAGTGGGCGGGGGAGGGTTTCTACGAGCAGTACTTC
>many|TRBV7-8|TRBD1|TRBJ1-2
CASSFGTGPNYGYTF
TGTGCCAGCAGCTTCGGGACAGGGCCTAACTATGGCTACACCTTC
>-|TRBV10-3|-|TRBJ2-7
CAISPPGKKTFYEQYF
TGTGCCATCAGCCCTCCTGGGAAGAAAACTTTCTACGAGCAGTACTTC
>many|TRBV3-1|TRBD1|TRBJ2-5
CASSQDRWGTGVYF
TGTGCCAGCAGCCAAGATCGTTGGGGGACAGGGGTCTACTTC
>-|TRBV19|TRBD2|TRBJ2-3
CASSIALAGSSDTQYF
TGTGCCAGTAGTATTGCCCTAGCGGGATCCTCGGATACGCAGTATTTT
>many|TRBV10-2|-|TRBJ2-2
CASSVQPSYTGELFF
TGCGCCAGCAGTGTCCAGCCTTCCTACACCGGGGAGCTGTTTTTT
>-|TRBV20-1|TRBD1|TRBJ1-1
CSASTGGSKAFF
TGCAGTGCTAGCACAGGGGGTAGCAAAGCTTTCTTT